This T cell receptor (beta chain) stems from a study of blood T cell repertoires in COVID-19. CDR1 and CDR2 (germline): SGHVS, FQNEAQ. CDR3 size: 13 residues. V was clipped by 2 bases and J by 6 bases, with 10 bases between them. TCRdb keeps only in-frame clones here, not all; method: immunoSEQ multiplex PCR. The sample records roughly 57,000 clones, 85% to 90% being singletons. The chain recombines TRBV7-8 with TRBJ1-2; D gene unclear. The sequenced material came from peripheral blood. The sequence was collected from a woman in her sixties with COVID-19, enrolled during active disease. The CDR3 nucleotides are TGTGCCAGCAGCTTAAGCGGGGTCGATGGCTACACCTTC. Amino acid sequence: CASSLSGVDGYTF. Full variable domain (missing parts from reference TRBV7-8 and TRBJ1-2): GAGVSQSPRYKVAKRGQDVALRCDPISGHVSLFWYQQALGQGPEFLTYFQNEAQLDKSGLPSDRFFAERPEGSVSTLKIQRTQQEDSAVYLCASSLSGVDGYTFGSGTRLTVV.